Here is one T cell receptor (beta chain) with its context. Its antigen target is currently unknown. Base-call qualities are not available, and no considerably larger clone is one nucleotide away. The data stem from a study of blood T cell repertoires in COVID-19 (TCRdb year 2020). Study-level background: Collaborator samples came from the United States, Italy and Spain and covered acute and convalescent phases of COVID-19. The prospective study material was composed of cDNA or gDNA derived from T cells, B-cell-depleted T cells, or PBMCs. The dataset comprised deeply sampled blood TCRbeta repertoires from subjects exposed to, actively infected with, or recovered from COVID-19. A freely available public database, intended as a resource for researchers studying the immune response to SARS-CoV-2, is where the repertoires were released. The samples were drawn from the first 160 participants of the ongoing ImmuneRACE study and from some 1,300 subjects provided by 6 global collaborators. A de-identified subject ID, COVID-19 status, age in years and sex were almost always included in the sample metadata. HLA class I and class II types, where available, came from metadata supplied by the sample provider rather than from assay-based typing.

What the research found in general, with its limitations: Clinical and demographic metadata were provided uncurated, with the amount varying by source and participant.

The immunoSEQ Assay, a bias-controlled multiplex PCR, was used to amplify TCRbeta CDR3 regions from genomic DNA. Under the source paper's analysis protocol: Within the assay, amplification of reference gene primers was used to estimate how many nucleated cells each sample contained. To quantify the absolute abundance of each unique TCRbeta CDR3 rearrangement, sequence reads were collapsed and filtered. For each sample, productive Simpson clonality was calculated by taking the square root of Simpson's diversity index across productive rearrangements. The clones in this table, taken by TCRdb from immuneACCESS, are in-frame only. Not every clone is retained; where verified, under half of the shortfall comes from an unresolved V gene, and the cause of the rest is unknown. The V and J calls and clone size come from that table; D and trimming were worked out from the DNA. The sample table holds roughly 150,000 clones, of which over 80% were seen once. The leading ten clones occupy 7.5% to 10% of the sample.

One collaborating source in Seattle enrolled patients during active infection and followed them longitudinally through the course of disease. Each collaborating institution followed its own protocols to collect whole blood in K2EDTA tubes. For TCRbeta analysis, collaborator samples were shipped as frozen whole blood, as isolated PBMCs, or as DNA extracted from either sample type. From cysteine to phenylalanine, the CDR3 is 15 amino acids long. The sequence is cut down to CDR3 DNA, 45 bases in frame from base 1. Trimmed from V: 3 bases; trimmed from J: 7 bases; junction bases lacking a gene match: 9. The germline V gene gives CDR1 as SGHTA and CDR2 as FQGNSA.

The source of this sequence is a woman older than 75 with COVID-19, enrolled during active disease. Recombination joined TRBV7-2 with TRBJ2-1, with TRBD1 identical over 7 junction bases. Sequenced: peripheral blood. DNA sequence: TGTGCCAGCAGCTTTATGGCGACACAGGGGAATGAGCAGTTCTTC. This sequence encodes CASSFMATQGNEQFF.